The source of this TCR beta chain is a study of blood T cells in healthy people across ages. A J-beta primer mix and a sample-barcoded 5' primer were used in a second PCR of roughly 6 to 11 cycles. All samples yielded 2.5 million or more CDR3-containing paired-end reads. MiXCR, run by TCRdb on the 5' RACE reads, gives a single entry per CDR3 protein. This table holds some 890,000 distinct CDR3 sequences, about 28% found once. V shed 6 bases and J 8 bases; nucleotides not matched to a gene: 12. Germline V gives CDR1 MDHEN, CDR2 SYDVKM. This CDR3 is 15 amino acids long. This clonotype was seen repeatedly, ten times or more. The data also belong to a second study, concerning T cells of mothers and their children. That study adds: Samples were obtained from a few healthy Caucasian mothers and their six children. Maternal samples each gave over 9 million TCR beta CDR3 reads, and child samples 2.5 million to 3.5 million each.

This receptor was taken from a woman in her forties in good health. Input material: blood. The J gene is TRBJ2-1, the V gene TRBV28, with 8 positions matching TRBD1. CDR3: CASSLAGGGNDEQFF. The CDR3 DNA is TGTGCCAGCAGCCTCGCAGGGGGCGGGAACGATGAGCAGTTCTTC.